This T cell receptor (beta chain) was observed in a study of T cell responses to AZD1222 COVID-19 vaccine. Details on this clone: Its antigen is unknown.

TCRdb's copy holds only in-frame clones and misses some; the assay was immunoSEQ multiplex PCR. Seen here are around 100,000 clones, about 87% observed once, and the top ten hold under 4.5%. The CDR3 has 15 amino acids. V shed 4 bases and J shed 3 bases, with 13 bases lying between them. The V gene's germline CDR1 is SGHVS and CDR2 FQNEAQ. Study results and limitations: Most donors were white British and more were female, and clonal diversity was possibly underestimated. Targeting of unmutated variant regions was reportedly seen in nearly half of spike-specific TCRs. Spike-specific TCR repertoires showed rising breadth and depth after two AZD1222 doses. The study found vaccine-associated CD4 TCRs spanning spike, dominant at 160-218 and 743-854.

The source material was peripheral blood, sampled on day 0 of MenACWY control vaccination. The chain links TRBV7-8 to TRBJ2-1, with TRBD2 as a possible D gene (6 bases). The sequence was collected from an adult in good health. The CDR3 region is CASSSSGDRYNEQFF. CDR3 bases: TGTGCCAGCAGCTCGTCGGGGGACCGCTACAATGAGCAGTTCTTC. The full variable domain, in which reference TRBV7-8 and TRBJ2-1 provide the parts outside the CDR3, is GAGVSQSPRYKVAKRGQDVALRCDPISGHVSLFWYQQALGQGPEFLTYFQNEAQLDKSGLPSDRFFAERPEGSVSTLKIQRTQQEDSAVYLCASSSSGDRYNEQFFGPGTRLTVL.